The entry below describes one TCR beta chain. The entry originates in a study of blood T cell repertoires in COVID-19. Across the whole study: Sources were T cells, B-cell-depleted T cells, or PBMCs; the material itself was cDNA or gDNA.

The CDR3 is made up of 16 amino acids. V trimming: 5 bases; J trimming: 5 bases; junction bases outside the gene matches: 14. Germline loops: CDR1 SEHNR, CDR2 FQNEAQ (reference sequence). Here immunoSEQ multiplex PCR was the method, and the copy in TCRdb shows in-frame clones only, minus some. The table includes 68,000 or so clones, about 90% detected once. The sequencing sample was made of peripheral blood. V and J are TRBV7-9 and TRBJ2-5; 7 nucleotides align to TRBD2. The clonotype originates from a human donor in a cohort sampled during active COVID-19. The CDR3 region has the DNA TGTGCCAGCAGCCGCGAACGACTAGCCCCCGCGGAGACCCAGTACTTC. It is translated as CASSRERLAPAETQYF.